Below are 29 T cell receptor beta chains sequenced from a single sample in a study of CD8 T cells in ankylosing spondylitis. TCRdb fed the 5' RACE reads into MiXCR, producing one record per CDR3 protein. The sample contains about 160,000 distinct CDR3 sequences, around 17% of which appear only once. Sequencing was performed on blood, either unsorted or a sorted T cell fraction (not recorded which). The receptor source for this set is a male donor with ankylosing spondylitis or in good health (not recorded which).

This clonotype has a count of ten or more. The chain uses TRBV12-3 or TRBV12-4 and TRBJ2-2, with D perhaps assigned TRBD1 or TRBD2 (7 bases each). This CDR3 contains 16 residues. V was shortened by 4 bases and J by 4 bases, with 16 bases between the two germline ends. CDR3 in DNA: TGTGCCAGCAGTTCCCAGGGGGGGCTCGGCACCGGGGAGCTGTTTTTT. Residues: CASSSQGGLGTGELFF.

Many counts were recorded for this clonotype. The genes are TRBV5-1 and TRBJ2-7, with a tentative D call TRBD2 (6 bases). Germline loops: CDR1 SGHRS, CDR2 YFSETQ. V was clipped by 0 bases and J by 0 bases, with 10 bases between them. The length of the CDR3 is 15 residues. The CDR3 DNA sequence: TGCGCCAGCAGCTTGGTCGGGGGAAGCTCCTACGAGCAGTACTTC. This encodes CASSLVGGSSYEQYF.

This clonotype was observed a handful of times. The rearrangement links TRBV19 to TRBJ1-5; no reliable D call. There are 13 residues in the CDR3. Trimming cost V 3 bases and J 9 bases, with 12 bases left between them. CDR1 is LNHDA and CDR2 is SQIVND in the germline V gene (reference sequence). The CDR3 DNA reads as TGTGCCAGTAGTATTGACAAGGGCGGGCCCCAGCATTTT. This sequence encodes CASSIDKGGPQHF.

This chain joins TRBV7-8 and TRBJ1-4; TRBD1 might be the D (6 bases). V was shortened by 0 bases and J by 8 bases, with 13 bases between the two germline ends. CDR3 length: 15 amino acids. From germline, CDR1 is SGHVS and CDR2 FQNEAQ. The CDR3 DNA sequence: TGTGCCAGCAGCTTAGCGTTCAGGGGAGGGGAAAAACTGTTTTTT. Encoded protein: CASSLAFRGGEKLFF.

This clonotype was counted many times. J is TRBJ2-2 and V is TRBV15, with unresolved D. CDR1 LNHNV and CDR2 YYDKDF come from the germline V gene (reference sequence). The germline V and J ends were trimmed by 5 bases and 7 bases, with 14 bases remaining between them. This CDR3 has 14 amino acids. This chain's CDR3 is CATSAGIQNGELFF. For the CDR3, the DNA is TGTGCCACCAGCGCAGGAATTCAGAACGGGGAGCTGTTTTTT.

This clonotype was counted at least ten times. V and J are TRBV5-1 and TRBJ1-1; TRBD1 might be the D (5 bases). The CDR3 length is 12 residues. Germline assignment: CDR1 SGHRS and CDR2 YFSETQ. The V gene lost 4 bases and the J gene lost 10 bases, with 14 bases spanning the gap. The CDR3 reads CASSTGTGRAFF. DNA of the CDR3: TGCGCCAGCAGCACCGGGACCGGGAGAGCTTTCTTT.

This clonotype was observed a single time. This rearrangement joins TRBV29-1 to TRBJ2-5; D is perhaps TRBD2 (6 bases). CDR1 SQVTM and CDR2 ANQGSEA come from the germline V gene. Trimming left V 7 bases short and J 5 bases short, with 14 bases between. The CDR3 contains 12 residues. In DNA form, the CDR3 reads TGCAGCGGCGGGGACTTCGGCGAGACCCAGTACTTC. It specifies CSGGDFGETQYF.

This clonotype was picked up a small number of times. The chain couples TRBV30 to TRBJ2-2; TRBD2 is a possible D gene (6 bases). The V and J ends lost 3 bases and 5 bases respectively, with 13 bases between them. In germline, CDR1 is GTSNPN, CDR2 SVGIG (reference sequence). CDR3 length: 14 amino acids. The CDR3 is CAWRGGVSTGELFF. The CDR3 nucleotides read TGTGCCTGGAGGGGGGGAGTTTCGACCGGGGAGCTGTTTTTT.

This clonotype was seen a handful of times. J is TRBJ2-1 and V is TRBV12-3 or TRBV12-4; TRBD2 aligns across 12 bases. Unmatched junction bases numbered 15, after V lost 5 bases and J lost 7 bases. The CDR3 length is 18 residues. In nucleotides, the CDR3 is TGTGCCAGCAGTACAAACCTTCGACTAGCGGGAGCTCCGAATGAGCAGTTCTTC. This gives the protein CASSTNLRLAGAPNEQFF.

This clonotype was seen more than once but under ten times. This rearrangement joins TRBV27 to TRBJ2-3; no clear D gene. Germline CDR1 is MNHEY and CDR2 is SMNVEV (reference sequence). This CDR3 has 13 amino acids. Trimming stripped 3 bases from V and 3 bases from J, with 7 bases between. In nucleotides, the CDR3 is TGTGCCAGCAGTTTTCTGGGGACAGATACGCAGTATTTT. Translation: CASSFLGTDTQYF.

This sequence joins TRBV18 and TRBJ2-7; tentatively, D is TRBD2 (6 bases). In germline, CDR1 is KGHSH, CDR2 LQKENI. Trimming removed 0 bases from V and 5 bases from J, with 14 bases in between. The CDR3 is made up of 15 amino acids. As DNA, the CDR3 is TGTGCCAGCTCACCACCGAACGGGGGATCCGACGAGCAGTACTTC. It codes for CASSPPNGGSDEQYF.

This clonotype was recorded a few times. The CDR3: CASSQALGQAYGYTF. DNA of the CDR3: TGTGCCAGCAGCCAAGCCCTAGGACAGGCCTATGGCTACACCTTC. The rearrangement uses TRBV14 and TRBJ1-2; TRBD1 aligns across 7 bases. Germline CDR1 SGHDN, CDR2 FVKESK. This CDR3 spans 15 amino acids. The V segment lost 1 base and the J segment 4 bases; nucleotides outside the gene matches: 6.

This clonotype was detected many times. This chain connects TRBV24-1 to TRBJ2-3; 7 nucleotides match TRBD2. There are 15 residues in the CDR3. V trimming: 4 bases; J trimming: 2 bases; junction bases outside the gene matches: 5. Germline CDR1 KGHDR, CDR2 SFDVKD. CDR3 sequence (DNA): TGTGCCACCAGTGACCGGGACTATTCCACAGATACGCAGTATTTT. This sequence encodes CATSDRDYSTDTQYF.

The CDR3 region is CASSIRRGELFF. The CDR3 DNA reads as TGTGCCAGCAGTATTCGACGGGGGGAGCTGTTTTTT. This chain joins TRBV28 and TRBJ2-2, with D unresolved. The CDR3 runs to 12 residues. Between the trimmed V and J ends, which lost 5 bases and 8 bases, there was a span of 9 bases. Germline-derived CDR1 and CDR2 are MDHEN and SYDVKM.

This clonotype was counted ten times or more. The chain employs TRBV5-1 and TRBJ2-1; D is undetermined. V was cut by 0 bases and J by 6 bases, with 10 bases left in between. Germline V gene sequence: CDR1 SGHRS, CDR2 YFSETQ. The CDR3 has 14 residues. CDR3: CASSLAGPLNEQFF. The CDR3 DNA reads as TGCGCCAGCAGCTTGGCCGGGCCGCTCAATGAGCAGTTCTTC.

This clonotype was recorded a few times. The chain recombines TRBV30 with TRBJ2-7, with a tentative D call TRBD2 (5 bases). Germline V gives CDR1 GTSNPN, CDR2 SVGIG (reference sequence). The germline V and J ends were trimmed by 4 bases and 5 bases, with 15 bases remaining between them. CDR3 length: 13 residues. CDR3: CAWIRGLTNEQYF. CDR3 in DNA: TGTGCCTGGATACGGGGTCTGACGAACGAGCAGTACTTC.

A note on this clonotype: Germline is not matched at one junction end, which may reflect a read error. This chain links TRBV20-1 with TRBJ2-7; the D gene is possibly TRBD1 (6 bases). The V gene's germline CDR1 is DFQATT and CDR2 SNEGSKA (reference sequence). This CDR3 is 11 amino acids long. The CDR3 sequence is CSATKHLTGGF. CDR3 sequence (DNA): TGCAGTGCTACGAAACACCTGACAGGTGGATTC.

This clonotype was counted at least ten times. The chain joins TRBV7-9 to TRBJ2-7, with no clear D. V was shortened by 5 bases and J by 0 bases, with 11 bases between the two germline ends. From germline, CDR1 is SEHNR and CDR2 FQNEAQ (reference sequence). The CDR3 contains 14 residues. The CDR3 nucleotides read TGTGCCAGCAGCCAAGCCCAATCCTCCTACGAGCAGTACTTC. Amino acids: CASSQAQSSYEQYF. Full variable domain (remainder filled in from reference TRBV7-9 and TRBJ2-7): DTGVSQNPRHKITKRGQNVTFRCDPISEHNRLYWYRQTLGQGPEFLTYFQNEAQLEKSRLLSDRFSAERPKGSFSTLEIQRTEQGDSAMYLCASSQAQSSYEQYFGPGTRLTVT.

The sample holds many counts of this clonotype. The chain uses TRBV20-1 and TRBJ2-3; 11 nucleotides match TRBD2. Germline CDR1 reads DFQATT; CDR2 reads SNEGSKA (reference sequence). The length of the CDR3 is 12 residues. The DNA of the CDR3 is TGCAGCGTTAGCGGGAGGGACGATACGCAGTATTTT. Its protein product is CSVSGRDDTQYF.

This clonotype was recorded at least ten times. The chain links TRBV20-1 to TRBJ2-5; 8 bases line up with TRBD2. Germline V CDR1 and CDR2: DFQATT, SNEGSKA (reference sequence). Unmatched junction bases numbered 8, after V lost 4 bases and J lost 1 base. This CDR3 has 15 residues. Here the CDR3 DNA reads TGCAGTGCTACTCGACTAGCGCGAGTCCAAGAGACCCAGTACTTC. The encoded protein is CSATRLARVQETQYF.

The chain has TRBV20-1 and TRBJ1-2; 10 bases fit TRBD1. Per the germline V gene, CDR1 is DFQATT and CDR2 is SNEGSKA (reference sequence). The CDR3 is 15 residues long. V dropped 0 bases and J dropped 6; count of bases not matched to a gene: 7. CDR3 sequence: CSARDRDRGMDGYTF. In nucleotides, the CDR3 is TGCAGTGCTAGAGATCGGGACAGGGGAATGGATGGCTACACCTTC.

This clonotype was detected only a few times. The chain has TRBV28 and TRBJ2-2; maybe TRBD2 (5 bases). The CDR3 totals 15 residues. Germline CDR1 is MDHEN and CDR2 is SYDVKM. V was shortened by 3 bases and J by 3 bases, with 11 bases between the two germline ends. CDR3 region: CASSFRTLYTGELFF. DNA of the CDR3: TGTGCCAGCAGTTTTAGGACTTTATACACCGGGGAGCTGTTTTTT.

This clonotype was detected many times. The chain carries TRBV5-1 and TRBJ2-7; possible D gene TRBD2, 5 bases. Germline V gives CDR1 SGHRS, CDR2 YFSETQ. CDR3 length: 14 residues. Deletions cut 1 base from V and 4 bases from J, with 12 bases between. CDR3 protein: CASSLTRPFYEQYF. CDR3 DNA: TGCGCCAGCAGCTTGACTAGACCCTTTTACGAGCAGTACTTC.

V usage is TRBV5-1 and J usage is TRBJ2-5; TRBD1 or TRBD2 may be the D gene (5 bases each). V gave up 1 base and J gave up 4 bases, with 14 bases separating them. The CDR3 extends over 15 amino acids. The V gene's germline CDR1 is SGHRS and CDR2 YFSETQ. The CDR3 DNA reads as TGCGCCAGCAGCTTGACCGGGACGTATGGAGAGACCCAGTACTTC. It is translated as CASSLTGTYGETQYF.

The chain employs TRBV7-9 and TRBJ2-5, with 10 bases fitting TRBD1. J lost 2 bases, V lost 1 base, and 1 base had no gene match. Germline CDR1 SEHNR, CDR2 FQNEAQ (reference sequence). The CDR3 length is 15 residues. The CDR3 is CASSLGDRGQETQYF. The CDR3 DNA reads TGTGCCAGCAGCTTAGGGGACAGGGGTCAAGAGACCCAGTACTTC.

Only a few counts were recorded for this clonotype. This chain uses TRBV7-2 with TRBJ2-7, with 9 nucleotides matching TRBD2. The V gene's germline CDR1 is SGHTA and CDR2 FQGNSA. This CDR3 is built from 15 residues. J lost 2 bases, V lost 3 bases, and 5 bases had no gene match. The CDR3 DNA reads as TGTGCCAGCAGCTTGAGGACTAGCGAAACCTACGAGCAGTACTTC. Translated, it gives CASSLRTSETYEQYF. Full variable domain (remainder filled in from reference TRBV7-2 and TRBJ2-7): GAGVSQSPSNKVTEKGKDVELRCDPISGHTALYWYRQSLGQGLEFLIYFQGNSAPDKSGLPSDRFSAERTGGSVSTLTIQRTQQEDSAVYLCASSLRTSETYEQYFGPGTRLTVT.

This rearrangement joins TRBV12-3 or TRBV12-4 to TRBJ1-5; D gene ambiguous. This CDR3 has 13 amino acids. Deletions cut 5 bases from V and 1 base from J, with 6 bases between. CDR3 loop: CASSRASNQPQHF. CDR3 bases: TGTGCCAGCAGTCGGGCCAGCAATCAGCCCCAGCATTTT.

This clonotype came up many times. The chain combines TRBV24-1 with TRBJ2-2; TRBD2 might be the D (5 bases). The V gene's germline CDR1 is KGHDR and CDR2 SFDVKD. This CDR3 is 15 amino acids long. Trimming left V 2 bases short and J 1 base short, with 7 bases between. The CDR3: CATSDSAENTGELFF. The DNA of the CDR3 is TGTGCCACCAGTGATTCAGCGGAGAACACCGGGGAGCTGTTTTTT.

This CDR3 reads CASRVGGTLGSGANVLTF. The CDR3 region has the DNA TGTGCCAGCAGGGTTGGTGGGACGTTGGGCTCTGGGGCCAACGTCCTGACTTTC. V usage is TRBV2 and J usage is TRBJ2-6; possibly TRBD1 or TRBD2 for D (5 bases each). The V gene lost 6 bases and the J gene lost 0 bases, with 18 bases spanning the gap. The CDR3 runs 18 residues. CDR1 and CDR2 (germline): SNHLY, FYNNEI.